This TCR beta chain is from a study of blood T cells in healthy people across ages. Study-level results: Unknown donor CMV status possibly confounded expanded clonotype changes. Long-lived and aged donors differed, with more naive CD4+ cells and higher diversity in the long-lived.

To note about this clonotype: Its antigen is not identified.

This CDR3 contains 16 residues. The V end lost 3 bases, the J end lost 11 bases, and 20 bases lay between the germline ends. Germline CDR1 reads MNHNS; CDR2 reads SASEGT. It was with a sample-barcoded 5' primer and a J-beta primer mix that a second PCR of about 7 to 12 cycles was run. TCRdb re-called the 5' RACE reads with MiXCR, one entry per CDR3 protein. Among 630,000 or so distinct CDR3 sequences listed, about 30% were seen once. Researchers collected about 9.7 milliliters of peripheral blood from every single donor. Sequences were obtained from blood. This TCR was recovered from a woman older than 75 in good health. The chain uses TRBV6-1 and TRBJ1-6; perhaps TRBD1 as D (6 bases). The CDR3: CASSDFQGFLVTPLHF. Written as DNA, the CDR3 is TGTGCCAGCAGTGACTTTCAGGGGTTCTTGGTGACACCCCTCCACTTT.